The 19 T cell receptor beta chains below all came from one sample that was sequenced in a study of blood T cell repertoires in COVID-19. Sequencing was performed with immunoSEQ multiplex PCR; in TCRdb, only in-frame clones are kept and a portion is missing. The table lists approximately 250,000 clones, approximately 88% of them singletons. The material sequenced was PBMCs or T cells enriched from blood (not recorded which). Every receptor here comes from a woman in her thirties or forties who had been exposed to COVID-19.

J is TRBJ1-1 and V is TRBV5-1; 7 nucleotides agree with TRBD1. The CDR3 is made up of 14 amino acids. The germline CDR1 and CDR2 sequences are SGHRS and YFSETQ. V trimming: 0 bases; J trimming: 4 bases; junction bases outside the gene matches: 3. The CDR3 region is CASSLGQGGTEAFF. DNA for the CDR3: TGCGCCAGCAGCTTGGGTCAGGGGGGCACTGAAGCTTTCTTT.

The chain links TRBV6-5 to TRBJ2-2, with unresolved D. CDR1 is MNHEY and CDR2 is SVGAGI in the germline V gene. CDR3 length equals 13 residues. Trimming shortened V by 6 bases and J by 5 bases, and 10 bases separated the two germline ends. The CDR3 is CASSFGLTGELFF. DNA for the CDR3: TGTGCCAGCAGCTTCGGGTTAACCGGGGAGCTGTTTTTT.

The chain combines TRBV19 with TRBJ1-1; TRBD1 aligns across 11 bases. J was trimmed by 4 bases and V by 3 bases; bases with no gene match: 7. Looked up from germline, CDR1 is LNHDA and CDR2 is SQIVND (reference sequence). CDR3 size: 16 residues. CDR3 sequence: CASSIAGQGASTEAFF. The CDR3 DNA is TGTGCCAGTAGTATTGCAGGACAGGGGGCCAGCACTGAAGCTTTCTTT. Full variable domain (missing parts from reference TRBV19 and TRBJ1-1): DGGITQSPKYLFRKEGQNVTLSCEQNLNHDAMYWYRQDPGQGLRLIYYSQIVNDFQKGDIAEGYSVSREKKESFPLTVTSAQKNPTAFYLCASSIAGQGASTEAFFGQGTRLTVV.

This chain links TRBV7-2 with TRBJ1-5; tentative D call: TRBD1 (5 bases). The CDR3 is 15 residues long. Trimming cost V 5 bases and J 0 bases, with 11 bases left between them. Germline V gene data show CDR1 as SGHTA and CDR2 as FQGNSA. The CDR3 here is CASSPGLYSNQPQHF. Here the CDR3 DNA reads TGTGCCAGCAGCCCGGGACTTTATAGCAATCAGCCCCAGCATTTT. The variable domain in full, completed from reference TRBV7-2 and TRBJ1-5, reads GAGVSQSPSNKVTEKGKDVELRCDPISGHTALYWYRQSLGQGLEFLIYFQGNSAPDKSGLPSDRFSAERTGGSVSTLTIQRTQQEDSAVYLCASSPGLYSNQPQHFGDGTRLSIL.

This sequence joins TRBV18 and TRBJ2-1; 11 bases align to TRBD2. The germline V gene has CDR1 KGHSH and CDR2 LQKENI. This CDR3 is built from 17 residues. The trim removed 3 bases at V and 2 bases at J, leaving 6 bases unmatched. The CDR3 DNA reads as TGTGCCAGCTCACCCTTGACTAGCGGGATTACCTACAATGAGCAGTTCTTC. It translates to CASSPLTSGITYNEQFF.

This sequence joins TRBV9 and TRBJ2-7; TRBD2 might be the D (6 bases). This CDR3 has 12 residues. Germline V gives CDR1 SGDLS, CDR2 YYNGEE. Trimming took 4 bases from V and 3 from J, leaving 8 bases between them. CDR3: CASSLGGYEQYF. CDR3 nucleotides: TGTGCCAGCAGCCTGGGGGGCTACGAGCAGTACTTC.

The genes are TRBV25-1 and TRBJ2-5; D ambiguous. CDR3 length: 11 residues. Germline assignment: CDR1 MGHDK and CDR2 SYGVNS. The germline V and J ends were trimmed by 2 bases and 6 bases, with 4 bases remaining between them. The CDR3 loop is CASSESKTQYF. CDR3 sequence (DNA): TGTGCCAGCAGTGAAAGCAAGACCCAGTACTTC.

J is TRBJ1-5 and V is TRBV14; 8 bases line up with TRBD1. V dropped 4 bases and J dropped 9; count of bases not matched to a gene: 8. Germline V CDR1 and CDR2: SGHDN, FVKESK. There are 14 residues in the CDR3. DNA for the CDR3: TGTGCCAGCAGCCTTCGGACAGGGTCAGGGCCCCAGCATTTT. This gives the protein CASSLRTGSGPQHF.

This chain links TRBV20-1 with TRBJ1-1; D is ambiguous. CDR1 and CDR2 from the germline V gene are DFQATT and SNEGSKA (reference sequence). Trimming shortened V by 5 bases and J by 11 bases, and 9 bases separated the two germline ends. The CDR3 length is 9 residues. The CDR3 DNA reads TGCAGTGCTGGCCCTTTTGCTTTCTTT. Protein product: CSAGPFAFF.

This clone was observed a few times. The rearrangement links TRBV27 to TRBJ2-6; a weak D match, TRBD1 (5 bases). Germline V gene sequence: CDR1 MNHEY, CDR2 SMNVEV (reference sequence). The V and J ends lost 10 bases and 0 bases respectively, with 7 bases between them. This CDR3 region has 13 residues. In DNA, the CDR3 is TGTGCCACGACAGCCTCTGGGGCCAACGTCCTGACTTTC. It yields the protein CATTASGANVLTF.

The CDR3 here is CASSLDRDSNQPQHF. The CDR3 DNA follows: TGCGCCAGCAGCCTTGACAGGGACAGCAATCAGCCCCAGCATTTT. The chain has TRBV10-2 and TRBJ1-5, with 7 bases matching TRBD1. Germline CDR1 reads WSHSY; CDR2 reads SAAADI. V was pared by 6 bases and J by 1 base, with 6 bases of the junction left unmatched. CDR3 length equals 15 residues.

The V call is TRBV7-8, the J call TRBJ2-3; no clear D. The CDR3 extends over 14 amino acids. V lost 3 bases, J lost 3 bases, and 10 bases lay in between. Germline V gene sequence: CDR1 SGHVS, CDR2 FQNEAQ. CDR3 loop: CASSFAEVTDTQYF. CDR3 DNA sequence: TGTGCCAGCAGCTTCGCAGAGGTGACAGATACGCAGTATTTT. Filled out from reference TRBV7-8 and TRBJ2-3, the complete variable domain reads GAGVSQSPRYKVAKRGQDVALRCDPISGHVSLFWYQQALGQGPEFLTYFQNEAQLDKSGLPSDRFFAERPEGSVSTLKIQRTQQEDSAVYLCASSFAEVTDTQYFGPGTRLTVL.

J is TRBJ1-5 and V is TRBV7-3; D gene unclear. This CDR3 region has 13 residues. V gave up 3 bases and J gave up 7 bases, with 10 bases separating them. Germline V gene sequence: CDR1 SGHTA, CDR2 FQGTGA. The CDR3 protein is CASSFGVSQPQHF. The CDR3 nucleotides read TGTGCCAGCAGCTTCGGGGTATCCCAGCCCCAGCATTTT.

The chain couples TRBV5-1 to TRBJ1-1; D is unclear. Germline values: CDR1 SGHRS, CDR2 YFSETQ. V was shortened by 0 bases and J by 8 bases, with 8 bases between the two germline ends. CDR3 size: 12 residues. The CDR3 loop reads CASSLERAEAFF. CDR3 nucleotide sequence: TGCGCCAGCAGCTTGGAAAGAGCCGAAGCTTTCTTT.

V usage is TRBV28 and J usage is TRBJ1-6; D is perhaps TRBD1 (6 bases). V was trimmed by 5 bases and J by 3 bases, leaving 8 bases between them. Germline CDR1 is MDHEN and CDR2 is SYDVKM. There are 14 residues in the CDR3. The CDR3 coding sequence is TGTGCCAGCAGTCCGGACAGCTATAATTCACCCCTCCACTTT. It is translated as CASSPDSYNSPLHF.

The V and J genes are TRBV5-3 and TRBJ2-7; 10 bases agree with TRBD1. TRBV5-3 is marked as an open reading frame, function uncertain. J lost 5 bases, V lost 5 bases, and 10 bases had no gene match. CDR3 length equals 15 residues. CDR3: CARRSNTDRGDEQYF. The CDR3 nucleotides are TGTGCCAGAAGGTCGAATACGGACAGGGGGGACGAGCAGTACTTC.

The J gene is TRBJ1-5, the V gene TRBV7-2; 7 bases fit TRBD1. CDR3 length equals 12 residues. Losses at the gene ends were 1 base for V and 11 bases for J; bases not matched to a gene: 2. Germline V gene sequence: CDR1 SGHTA, CDR2 FQGNSA. This CDR3 is CASSLGGTAQHF. The CDR3 bases are TGTGCCAGCAGCTTAGGGGGGACAGCCCAGCATTTT.

This clone was observed a few times. The chain combines TRBV6-4 with TRBJ2-3; D might be TRBD2 (7 bases). The CDR3 consists of 14 residues. The germline gives CDR1 MRHNA, CDR2 SNTAGT. Trimming removed 2 bases from V and 4 bases from J, with 10 bases in between. The CDR3 DNA reads TGTGCCAGCAGTGACGGGGGGGCCTCAGATACGCAGTATTTT. Amino acids: CASSDGGASDTQYF.

The V call is TRBV18, the J call TRBJ1-2; D gene unclear. The V end was cut by 3 bases, the J end by 7 bases, with 18 bases between. This CDR3 contains 15 residues. The germline V gene has CDR1 KGHSH and CDR2 LQKENI. The CDR3, as DNA: TGTGCCAGCTCACCTTCCTCTCTCGGGTTTGGTGGCTACACCTTC. It specifies CASSPSSLGFGGYTF.